Shown below are 8 T cell receptor beta chains from a single sample sequenced in a study of spatial heterogeneity in lung cancer. Time point: sample taken at primary tumor resection. Whole RNA, isolated from tumor, nontumor lung or frozen PBMC, was sequenced without prior sorting. MiXCR, run by TCRdb on the 5' RACE reads, gives a single entry per CDR3 protein. The sample holds about 12,000 distinct CDR3 sequences, around an eighth seen once. Sequences were derived from PBMCs, sampled at surgery. These TCRs come from a female donor with early-stage non-small cell lung cancer.

This clonotype was seen at least ten times. The V and J genes are TRBV18 and TRBJ1-5; 9 nucleotides match TRBD1. There are 14 residues in the CDR3. With 3 bases clipped from V and 6 bases from J, the junction kept 3 bases outside the gene matches. Germline CDR1 reads KGHSH; CDR2 reads LQKENI. This chain's CDR3 is CASSPGQGGQPQHF. The CDR3 coding sequence is TGTGCCAGCTCACCGGGACAGGGAGGTCAGCCCCAGCATTTT.

This clonotype ranks as medium-sized. This chain links TRBV29-1 with TRBJ2-3; maybe TRBD2 (5 bases). The CDR3 has 13 amino acids. From germline, CDR1 is SQVTM and CDR2 ANQGSEA. V lost 6 bases and J lost 4, with 14 bases in between. The chain's CDR3 is CSVGSLASDTQYF. The CDR3, as DNA: TGCAGCGTGGGCTCCCTAGCTTCAGATACGCAGTATTTT.

This clonotype was observed at least ten times. This chain connects TRBV5-1 to TRBJ2-7; D might be TRBD2 (6 bases). Germline loops: CDR1 SGHRS, CDR2 YFSETQ. V lost 2 bases, J lost 1 base, and 13 bases lay in between. This CDR3 comprises 15 residues. The CDR3 sequence is CASSFGGVSSYEQYF. The CDR3 DNA reads as TGCGCCAGCAGCTTTGGAGGGGTCAGTTCCTACGAGCAGTACTTC.

This clonotype is termed medium-sized. The chain has TRBV7-8 and TRBJ2-7; D might be TRBD1 or TRBD2, each matching 5 bases. The V end was cut by 4 bases, the J end by 9 bases, with 16 bases between. Per the germline V gene, CDR1 is SGHVS and CDR2 is FQNEAQ. CDR3 length: 13 amino acids. In nucleotides, the CDR3 is TGTGCCAGCAGCTCCTCCTCGAGTGGGGGGCAGTACTTC. Residues: CASSSSSSGGQYF.

This clonotype appeared many times. This CDR3 is CASSRGGGWDTEAFF. For the CDR3, the DNA is TGTGCCAGCAGCCGCGGCGGGGGATGGGACACTGAAGCTTTCTTT. V gene TRBV7-2 combines with J gene TRBJ1-1; perhaps TRBD1 as D (5 bases). The ends were cut back, 5 bases at V and 3 bases at J, with 16 bases in the middle. This CDR3 comprises 15 residues. Germline V gene data show CDR1 as SGHTA and CDR2 as FQGNSA.

This clonotype is judged medium-sized. The chain recombines TRBV20-1 with TRBJ2-5; D gene unclear. This CDR3 is 13 amino acids long. V was clipped by 6 bases and J by 2 bases, with 13 bases between them. Germline V lookup: CDR1 DFQATT, CDR2 SNEGSKA (reference sequence). CDR3 sequence (DNA): TGCAGTGCAACCCCGGACCTTCAAGAGACCCAGTACTTC. It yields the protein CSATPDLQETQYF.

The sample holds many counts of this clonotype. Here the CDR3 reads CASSLAGETEAFF. The CDR3 DNA follows: TGCGCCAGCAGCTTGGCCGGGGAGACTGAAGCTTTCTTT. V and J are TRBV5-1 and TRBJ1-1, with D unresolved. Per the germline V gene, CDR1 is SGHRS and CDR2 is YFSETQ. V was trimmed by 0 bases and J by 5 bases, leaving 8 bases between them. CDR3 length: 13 residues.

This sequence joins TRBV5-1 and TRBJ2-3, with 8 bases lining up with TRBD2. Germline V gene sequence: CDR1 SGHRS, CDR2 YFSETQ. The CDR3 extends over 16 amino acids. V shed 4 bases and J 5 bases; nucleotides not matched to a gene: 12. CDR3 sequence: CASSPAAGAGGDTQYF. CDR3 nucleotides: TGCGCCAGCAGCCCTGCAGCGGGAGCCGGGGGAGATACGCAGTATTTT.